This TCR beta chain stems from a study of tumor-infiltrating lymphocytes in primary liver carcinoma. Study findings and constraints: It was tumor-adjacent and tumor-blood pairs that overlapped less than tumor region pairs did.

This CDR3 is built from 14 residues. V lost 7 bases and J 6 bases, leaving 15 bases between the germline ends. This clonotype is classed as medium-sized. The antigen is unknown. Co-extracted RNA and DNA came from roughly 20-30 mg of unsorted bulk tissue. Reverse transcription of approximately 520 ng total RNA with a constant-region primer produced TCR beta cDNA. Slightly modified ARM-PCR, run as three nested multiplex PCR rounds, produced the TCR beta libraries. With TRBV1-TRBV30 forward primers and a C-beta reverse primer, the first two PCR rounds were run for approximately 10 cycles each. One entry per CDR3 protein results from TCRdb running MiXCR on the multiplex PCR reads. The repertoire has roughly 50,000 distinct CDR3 sequences, about three quarters of them found once; the top ten carry under 30%.

The clonotype comes from a man aged 35-49 years with primary liver carcinoma and hepatitis B virus infection. The rearrangement uses TRBV12-3 or TRBV12-4 and TRBJ1-4; weak D call: TRBD1 (6 bases). Sequencing was carried out using liver tumor tissue from sampling region 2. Subset of the sample: tumor region T2, inferior pole. CDR3 coding DNA: TGTGCCAGCAAATTGACAGGTTCAGATGAAAAACTGTTTTTT. The encoded protein is CASKLTGSDEKLFF.